This TCR beta chain was obtained from a study of shared clonotypes between healthy human individuals. Points from the study as a whole: All-four-donor shared clonotypes had higher generation probabilities than non-shared clonotypes did.

A remark on this clone: Its antigen remains unknown.

Looked up from germline, CDR1 is MDHEN and CDR2 is SYDVKM. V gave up 6 bases and J gave up 1 base, with 9 bases separating them. This CDR3 has 14 residues. Sorted-subset replicate PCR reactions were performed with around 200 ng DNA, corresponding to roughly 29,000 T cell genomes. Under the authors' procedure: Sequence data from immunoSEQ were junction-only and lacked quality scores; consequently, filtering differed. Here immunoSEQ multiplex PCR was the method, and the copy in TCRdb shows in-frame clones only, minus some. V and J calls and clone size are copied from that table; D and trimming were computed from the DNA. This sample has hundreds of thousands of clones, with around 90% found just once.

The clonotype was recovered from a young man in good health. Sequencing was done on a sample of memory CD8+ T cells sorted from blood. Subset defined: CD45RO+ cells pooled with CCR7-negative TemRA cells. The V and J genes are TRBV28 and TRBJ1-4, with unresolved D. In DNA form, the CDR3 reads TGTGCCAGCAGGGCTGGGCAAACTAATGAAAAACTGTTTTTT. Its translation: CASRAGQTNEKLFF.